Included here is one T cell receptor (beta chain) sequence, with context. This clonotype was detected only a few times. It has no known antigen specificity. Base qualities are not at hand, and no much larger clone is one base apart. This entry is derived from a study of blood T cells in healthy people across ages (dated by TCRdb to between 2014 and 2017). Context from the whole study: In model experiments, roughly one uniquely barcoded TCR beta cDNA molecule per two T cells was captured by template switching. For two donors (one aged 18 to 29 and one aged 80 or older), the study analyzed two additional independent replicas of 1 million unique cDNA reads from the same blood draw. The donors were split into four age groups: young (average around 17 years), middle-aged (about 40), aged (around 67) and long-lived (more than 80). Using deep sequencing normalized with unique cDNA molecular identifiers, the study measured how TCR beta repertoire diversity changes with age.

Receptors were amplified or captured by 5' RACE. Sequencing was carried out with an Illumina HiSeq 2500. A second PCR of about 7 to 12 cycles was run with a J-beta primer mix and a sample-barcoded 5' primer. A template-switch 5' adaptor carrying 12 random nucleotides introduced a unique molecular identifier onto each TCR beta cDNA molecule. Each sample yielded at least 2.5 million CDR3-containing paired-end reads. First-strand cDNA was synthesized from all RNA with the Mint cDNA synthesis kit, primed by a TRBC-specific oligonucleotide. After uracil-DNA glycosylase treatment, a first 18-cycle PCR used universal primers M1SS and BC2_uni_R on all cDNA. The paper's processing steps were these. For normalization, 1 million high-quality reads were randomly selected from each sample, with every read carrying a distinct molecular identifier. Reads sharing molecular identifiers were discarded rather than binned into consensus sequences. CDR3 identification, clonotype clustering and error correction used MiTCR with a Q25 quality threshold and the strictest error-elimination algorithm. A nonparametric unseen species model using Euler transformation provided a lower-bound estimate of total TCR beta diversity. The raw public reads went through TCRdb reprocessing: fastp at Q25, MiXCR clone calling, in-frame beta chains kept. Every CDR3 protein is listed once, alongside the most common genes and DNA of its rows. TCRdb's processing, not the study's, gives the V and J calls here. Recorded for this sample are over 750,000 distinct CDR3 sequences; 20% to 25% of them occurred a single time. Of the sample, roughly 9% is held by the ten largest clones.

Study-wide findings and limitations: Estimates of total diversity from one million sequenced T cells were regarded as lower bounds and underestimates. The CMV infection status of donors was not known, potentially confounding age-related changes in expanded clonotypes. Since profiling was done on bulk unsorted PBMCs, naive and antigen-experienced compartments could not be conclusively compared. The long-lived group showed more naive CD4+ T cells, fewer expanded clones and increased TCR diversity than the aged group, suggesting age selection. As age increased, observed TCR beta diversity per million T cells dropped in a roughly linear way, and a significant reduction was already evident by age around 41. The percentage of naive T cells measured by flow cytometry correlated strongly with observed TCR beta diversity.

Trimming removed 1 base from V and 4 bases from J; the gene matches leave 5 bases unexplained. The germline V gene (reference sequence) specifies LGHDT as CDR1 and YNNKEL as CDR2. CDR3 length: 15 amino acids, cysteine to phenylalanine. The DNA shown is the 45-base CDR3, in frame from base 1. The approximately 41 donors, aged 6 to 90 years, were systemically healthy Caucasian individuals from Russia. Each donor gave ten milliliters of peripheral blood, drawn into EDTA-treated Vacutainer tubes. Ficoll-Paque density-gradient centrifugation was used to isolate PBMCs, with at least 6.5 million per sample. Trizol reagent was used to extract total RNA from the PBMCs, yielding at least 5 micrograms per sample. For every donor, an aliquot of PBMCs went through flow cytometry to measure the percentages of naive CD45RAhigh/CD27high T cells. These data are also associated with another study on T cells of mothers and their children. Taken from the second paper: Nine systemically healthy Caucasian individuals, comprising three mothers and their six children, were included as donors. cDNA synthesis used all of the extracted RNA, with 1.5 ug of RNA in each 15 ul reaction. Sample barcodes and 2-4 random nucleotides were added via the M1S primer in the second PCR. Over 8.5 million TCR beta CDR3 reads were obtained for each mother, and approximately 3 million reads were obtained for each child. Thymic selection similarly shapes TCR recombination output in related and unrelated pairs, with minor effect from inherited differences. Related mother-child pairs always showed normalized repertoire overlap that was slightly higher than in unrelated mother-child pairs, though the difference was never significant. No persistent microchimeric T cell clones were found, with a detection sensitivity of roughly 100 clones per million clonotypes. To look for features that set related mother-child pairs apart from unrelated individuals, the researchers ran deep NGS to compare the TCR beta repertoires of mothers and children. On average, the children were approximately 11 +/- 4 years old, while the mothers were about 40 +/- 4 years old. After adapter ligation with NEBNext reagents, the libraries were sequenced on Illumina HiSeq 2000 with 100+100 nt paired-end reads. To prevent cross-contamination, the mother and child libraries were prepared a month apart and were sequenced in separate runs. For each donor, between about 450,000 and 2,300,000 distinct TCR beta clonotypes were identified. Naive TCR beta clonotypes were estimated from low-frequency clonotypes matched to each donor's FACS-determined naive share, without sorting.

This receptor was obtained from a boy aged 10-17 years in good health. The V and J segments used are TRBV3-1 and TRBJ2-5, with TRBD1 matching 8 junction bases. Sequencing was done on a sample of blood. The nucleotides read TGTGCCAGCAGCCAAGTCGCAGGGGGCGTAGAGACCCAGTACTTC. Its protein is CASSQVAGGVETQYF.